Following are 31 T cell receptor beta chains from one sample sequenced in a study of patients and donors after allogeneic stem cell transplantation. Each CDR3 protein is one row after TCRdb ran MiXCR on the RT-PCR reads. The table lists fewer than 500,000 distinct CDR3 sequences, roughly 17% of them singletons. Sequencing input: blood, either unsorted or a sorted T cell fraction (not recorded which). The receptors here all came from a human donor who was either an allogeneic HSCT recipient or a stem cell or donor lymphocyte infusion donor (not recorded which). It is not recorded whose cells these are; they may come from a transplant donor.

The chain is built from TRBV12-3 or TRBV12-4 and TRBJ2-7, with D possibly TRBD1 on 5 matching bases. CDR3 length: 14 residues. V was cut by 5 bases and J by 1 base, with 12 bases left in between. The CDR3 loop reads CASSPRVGSYEQYF. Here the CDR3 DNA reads TGTGCCAGCAGTCCCAGGGTCGGTTCCTACGAGCAGTACTTC.

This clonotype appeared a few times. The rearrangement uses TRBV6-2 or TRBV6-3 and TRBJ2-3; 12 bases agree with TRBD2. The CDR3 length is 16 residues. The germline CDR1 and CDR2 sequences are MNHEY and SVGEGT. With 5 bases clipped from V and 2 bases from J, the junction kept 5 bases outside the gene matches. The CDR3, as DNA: TGTGCCAGCAGTAACCGACTAGCGGGAGTCACAGATACGCAGTATTTT. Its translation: CASSNRLAGVTDTQYF.

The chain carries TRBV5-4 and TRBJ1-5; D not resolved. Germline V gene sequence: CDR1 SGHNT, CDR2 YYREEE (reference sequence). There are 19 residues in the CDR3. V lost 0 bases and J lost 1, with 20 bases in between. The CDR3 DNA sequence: TGTGCCAGCAGCTTGGACAGCCGTCCGAGGCTGGGGAGCAATCAGCCCCAGCATTTT. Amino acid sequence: CASSLDSRPRLGSNQPQHF.

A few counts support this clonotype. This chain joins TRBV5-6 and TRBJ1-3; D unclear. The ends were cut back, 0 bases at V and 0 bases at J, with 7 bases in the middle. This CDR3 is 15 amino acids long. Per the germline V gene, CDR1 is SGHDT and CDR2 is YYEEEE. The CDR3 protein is CASSLAAISGNTIYF. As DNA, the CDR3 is TGTGCCAGCAGCTTGGCCGCCATCTCTGGAAACACCATATATTTT.

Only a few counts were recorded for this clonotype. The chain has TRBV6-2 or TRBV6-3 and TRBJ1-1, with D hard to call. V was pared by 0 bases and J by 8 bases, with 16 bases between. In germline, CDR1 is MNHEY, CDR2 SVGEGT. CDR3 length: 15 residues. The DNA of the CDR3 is TGTGCCAGCAGTTACTCAAGTAAGGTCGTCCGGGAAGCTTTCTTT. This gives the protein CASSYSSKVVREAFF.

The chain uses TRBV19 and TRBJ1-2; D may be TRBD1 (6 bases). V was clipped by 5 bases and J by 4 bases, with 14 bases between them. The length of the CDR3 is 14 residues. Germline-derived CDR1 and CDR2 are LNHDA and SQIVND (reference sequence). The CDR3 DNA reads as TGTGCCAGTAGTTTCGGAGGACAGCTCTATGGCTACACCTTC. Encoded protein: CASSFGGQLYGYTF.

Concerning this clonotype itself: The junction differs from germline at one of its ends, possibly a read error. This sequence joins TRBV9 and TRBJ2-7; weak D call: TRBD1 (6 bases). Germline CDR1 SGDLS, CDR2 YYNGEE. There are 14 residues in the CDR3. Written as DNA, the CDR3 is TGTGCCAGCAGCGCTCGGACAGAATCCTACGAGCAGTGCTTC. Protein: CASSARTESYEQCF.

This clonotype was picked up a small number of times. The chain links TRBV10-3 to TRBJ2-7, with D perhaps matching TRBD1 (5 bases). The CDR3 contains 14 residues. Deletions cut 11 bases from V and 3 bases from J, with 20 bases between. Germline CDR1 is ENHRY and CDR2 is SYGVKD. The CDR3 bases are TGTGCCGTGGGGCCCTTACAGAGACGCTACGAGCAGTACTTC. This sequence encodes CAVGPLQRRYEQYF.

CDR3 DNA sequence: TGCGCCAGCAGCCCTCAGGCCACCTACGAGCAGTACTTC. Its protein product is CASSPQATYEQYF. The gene calls are TRBV4-1 and TRBJ2-7; D is uncertain. Per the germline V gene, CDR1 is MGHRA and CDR2 is YSYEKL. The V end lost 4 bases, the J end lost 2 bases, and 9 bases lay between the germline ends. The CDR3 loop spans 13 amino acids.

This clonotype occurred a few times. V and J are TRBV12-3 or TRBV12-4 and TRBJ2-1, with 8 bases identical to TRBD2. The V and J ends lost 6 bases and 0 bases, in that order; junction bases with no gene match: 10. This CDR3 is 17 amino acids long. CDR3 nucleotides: TGTGCCAGCAGGACCGCACTAGCGGAGAGCTCCTACAATGAGCAGTTCTTC. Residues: CASRTALAESSYNEQFF.

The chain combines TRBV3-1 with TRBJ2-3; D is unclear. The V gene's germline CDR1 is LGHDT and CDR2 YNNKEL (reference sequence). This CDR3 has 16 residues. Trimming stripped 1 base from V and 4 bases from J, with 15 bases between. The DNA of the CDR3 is TGTGCCAGCAGCCAAGCCTCTAATAGCCCCCCAGATACGCAGTATTTT. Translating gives CASSQASNSPPDTQYF.

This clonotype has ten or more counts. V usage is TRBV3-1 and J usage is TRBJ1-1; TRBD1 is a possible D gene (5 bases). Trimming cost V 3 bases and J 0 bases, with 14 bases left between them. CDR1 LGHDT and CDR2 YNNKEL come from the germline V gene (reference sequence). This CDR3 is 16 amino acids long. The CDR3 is CASSHDLGQLNTEAFF. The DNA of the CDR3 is TGTGCCAGCAGCCATGACCTCGGACAACTGAACACTGAAGCTTTCTTT.

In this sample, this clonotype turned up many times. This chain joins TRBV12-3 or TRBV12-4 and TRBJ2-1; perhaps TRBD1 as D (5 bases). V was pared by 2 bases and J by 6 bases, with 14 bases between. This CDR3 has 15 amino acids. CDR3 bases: TGTGCCAGCAGTTTAACTACAGGAGCCTCCAATGAGCAGTTCTTC. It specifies CASSLTTGASNEQFF.

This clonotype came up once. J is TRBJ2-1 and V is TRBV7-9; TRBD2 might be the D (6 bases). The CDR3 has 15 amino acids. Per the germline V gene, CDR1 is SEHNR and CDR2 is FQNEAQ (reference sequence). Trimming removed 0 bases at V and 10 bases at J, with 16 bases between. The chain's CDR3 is CASSLAAGPPGEQFF. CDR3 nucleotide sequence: TGTGCCAGCAGCTTAGCAGCGGGTCCTCCGGGGGAGCAGTTCTTC.

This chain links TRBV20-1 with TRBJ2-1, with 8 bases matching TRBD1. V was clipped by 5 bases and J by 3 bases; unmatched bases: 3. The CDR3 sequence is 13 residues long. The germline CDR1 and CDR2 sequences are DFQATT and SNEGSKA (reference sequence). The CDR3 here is CSAATGGYNEQFF. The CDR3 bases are TGCAGTGCTGCAACAGGGGGCTACAATGAGCAGTTCTTC.

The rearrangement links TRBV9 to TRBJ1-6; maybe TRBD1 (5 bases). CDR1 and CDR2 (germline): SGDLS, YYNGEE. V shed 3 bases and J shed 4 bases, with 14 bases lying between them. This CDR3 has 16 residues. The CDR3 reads CASSADGGSYNSPLHF. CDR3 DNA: TGTGCCAGCAGCGCGGACGGGGGGAGTTATAATTCACCCCTCCACTTT.

DNA for the CDR3: TGTGCCAGCAGCTTACAGAGGGGCCACACCATATATTTT. This gives the protein CASSLQRGHTIYF. The chain has TRBV13 and TRBJ1-3; D is perhaps TRBD1 (5 bases). V was shortened by 2 bases and J by 8 bases, with 10 bases between the two germline ends. CDR1 and CDR2 from the germline V gene are PRHDT and FYEKMQ (reference sequence). This CDR3 has 13 residues. The full variable domain, its missing parts supplied by reference TRBV13 and TRBJ1-3, is AAGVIQSPRHLIKEKRETATLKCYPIPRHDTVYWYQQGPGQDPQFLISFYEKMQSDKGSIPDRFSAQQFSDYHSELNMSSLELGDSALYFCASSLQRGHTIYFGEGSWLTVV.

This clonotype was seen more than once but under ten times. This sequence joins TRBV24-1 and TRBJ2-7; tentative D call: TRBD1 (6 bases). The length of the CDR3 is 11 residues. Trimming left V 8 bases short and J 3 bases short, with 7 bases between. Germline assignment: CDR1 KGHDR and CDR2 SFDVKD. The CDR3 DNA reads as TGTGCCACCAAACAGGGCTACGAGCAGTACTTC. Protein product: CATKQGYEQYF.

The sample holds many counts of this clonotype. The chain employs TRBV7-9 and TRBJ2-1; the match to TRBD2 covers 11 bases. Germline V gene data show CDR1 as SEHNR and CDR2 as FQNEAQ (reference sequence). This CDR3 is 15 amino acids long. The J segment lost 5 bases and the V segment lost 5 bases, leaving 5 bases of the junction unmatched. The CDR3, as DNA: TGTGCCAGCAGCGCAGGGACTAGCGGACACAATGAGCAGTTCTTC. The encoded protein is CASSAGTSGHNEQFF.

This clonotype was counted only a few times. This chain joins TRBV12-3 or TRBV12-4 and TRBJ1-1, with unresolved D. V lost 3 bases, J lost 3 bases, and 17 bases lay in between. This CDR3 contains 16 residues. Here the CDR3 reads CASSFLAGRWDTEAFF. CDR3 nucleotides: TGTGCCAGCAGTTTCTTAGCAGGCCGTTGGGACACTGAAGCTTTCTTT.

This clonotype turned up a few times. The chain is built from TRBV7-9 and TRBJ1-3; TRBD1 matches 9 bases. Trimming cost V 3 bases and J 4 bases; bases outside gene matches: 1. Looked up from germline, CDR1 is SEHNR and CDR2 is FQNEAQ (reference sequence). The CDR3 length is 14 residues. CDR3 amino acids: CASSFGTGGNTIYF. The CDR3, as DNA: TGTGCCAGCAGCTTCGGGACAGGGGGAAACACCATATATTTT.

The CDR3 sequence: CASSQGGHNSPLHF. The CDR3 DNA sequence: TGTGCCAGCAGCCAAGGGGGTCATAATTCACCCCTCCACTTT. This chain links TRBV3-1 with TRBJ1-6, with D hard to call. Germline assignment: CDR1 LGHDT and CDR2 YNNKEL (reference sequence). Trimming took 1 base from V and 5 from J, leaving 6 bases between them. CDR3 length equals 14 residues.

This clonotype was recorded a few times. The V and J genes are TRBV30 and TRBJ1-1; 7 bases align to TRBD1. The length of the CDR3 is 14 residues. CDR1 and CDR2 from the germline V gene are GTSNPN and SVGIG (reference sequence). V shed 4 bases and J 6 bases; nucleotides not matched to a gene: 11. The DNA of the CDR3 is TGTGCCTGGACTTGGGGACAGCCAGGCGCTGAAGCTTTCTTT. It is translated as CAWTWGQPGAEAFF.

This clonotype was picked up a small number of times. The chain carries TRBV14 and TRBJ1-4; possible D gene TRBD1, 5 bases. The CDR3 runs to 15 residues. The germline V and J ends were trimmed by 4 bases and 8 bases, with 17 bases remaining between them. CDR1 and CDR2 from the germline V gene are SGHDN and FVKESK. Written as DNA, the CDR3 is TGTGCCAGCAGCCCTTTGGAGGGGTCGGTGGAAAAACTGTTTTTT. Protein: CASSPLEGSVEKLFF.

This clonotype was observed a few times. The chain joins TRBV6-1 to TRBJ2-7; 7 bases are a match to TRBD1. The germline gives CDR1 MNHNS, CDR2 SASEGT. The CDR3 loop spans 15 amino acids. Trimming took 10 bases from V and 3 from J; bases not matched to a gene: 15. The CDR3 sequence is CATQGGRAAFYEQYF. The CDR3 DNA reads TGTGCCACCCAAGGGGGCAGGGCAGCCTTCTACGAGCAGTACTTC.

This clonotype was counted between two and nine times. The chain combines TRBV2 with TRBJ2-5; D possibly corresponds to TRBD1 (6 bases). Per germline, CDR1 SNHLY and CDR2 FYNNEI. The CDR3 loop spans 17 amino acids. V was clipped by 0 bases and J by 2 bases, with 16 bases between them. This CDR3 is CASSEAPPGRGQETQYF. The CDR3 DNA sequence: TGTGCCAGCAGTGAAGCGCCCCCGGGAAGGGGGCAAGAGACCCAGTACTTC.

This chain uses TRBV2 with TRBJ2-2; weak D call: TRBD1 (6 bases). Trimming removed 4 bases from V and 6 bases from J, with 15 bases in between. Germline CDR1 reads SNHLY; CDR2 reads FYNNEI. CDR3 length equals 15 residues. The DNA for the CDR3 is TGTGCCAGCAGTGCGGACAGTCCAGGGGCCGGGGAGCTGTTTTTT. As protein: CASSADSPGAGELFF.

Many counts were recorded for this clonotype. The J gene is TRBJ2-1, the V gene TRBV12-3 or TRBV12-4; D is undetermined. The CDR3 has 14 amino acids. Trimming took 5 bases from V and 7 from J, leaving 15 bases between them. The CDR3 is CASSPFGQTNEQFF. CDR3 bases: TGTGCCAGCAGTCCCTTCGGGCAGACGAATGAGCAGTTCTTC.

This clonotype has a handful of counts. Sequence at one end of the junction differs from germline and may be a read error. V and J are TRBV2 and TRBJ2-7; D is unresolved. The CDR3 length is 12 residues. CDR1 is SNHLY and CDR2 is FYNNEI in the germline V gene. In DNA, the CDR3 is TGTGTCAGCAGAGAGACTTACTACGAGCAGTACTTC. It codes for CVSRETYYEQYF.

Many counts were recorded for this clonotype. The CDR3 sequence is CASSFGDSYEQYF. The CDR3 nucleotides are TGCGCCAGCAGCTTCGGGGATTCCTACGAGCAGTACTTC. The rearrangement uses TRBV5-1 and TRBJ2-7, with D possibly TRBD2 on 5 matching bases. In germline, CDR1 is SGHRS, CDR2 YFSETQ. The CDR3 runs 13 residues. Trimming stripped 2 bases from V and 1 base from J, with 7 bases between.

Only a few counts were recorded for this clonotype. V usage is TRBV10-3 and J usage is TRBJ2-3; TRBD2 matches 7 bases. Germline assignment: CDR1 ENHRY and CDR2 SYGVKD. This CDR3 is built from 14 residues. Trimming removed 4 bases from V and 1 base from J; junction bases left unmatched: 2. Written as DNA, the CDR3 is TGTGCCATCAGTGTAGGACTAGGCACAGATACGCAGTATTTT. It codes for CAISVGLGTDTQYF.